This T cell receptor (beta chain) was sequenced for a study of T cell repertoires in cytomegalovirus infection. Study-wide background: Signatures in public TCR beta sequences pointed to both CMV infection and matching HLA type. General study points: The response measured ex vivo was dominated by TCR beta clonotypes (HLA-C-restricted and CMV-specific). Public TCR beta family frequency separated CMV-and-HLA carriers, including in an independent cohort.

In its sample, this clonotype was seen many times. Antigen specificity is unknown. The germline CDR1 and CDR2 sequences are SGHTA and FQGNSA. The ends were cut back, 5 bases at V and 6 bases at J, with 14 bases in the middle. The CDR3 spans 14 residues. From the reads, TCRdb called clonotypes with MiXCR, one entry per CDR3 protein. The data show about 530,000 distinct CDR3 sequences, about 26% seen once. This clonotype was sampled from a human donor in good health (CMV status not recorded). Some clones in this sample may be carry-over from other donors' samples. Material for sequencing was PBMCs. The chain uses TRBV7-2 and TRBJ2-1; perhaps TRBD1 as D (6 bases). The CDR3 nucleotides are TGTGCCAGCAGCCCCCGCAGGGGCCTCAATGAGCAGTTCTTC. This translates into CASSPRRGLNEQFF.